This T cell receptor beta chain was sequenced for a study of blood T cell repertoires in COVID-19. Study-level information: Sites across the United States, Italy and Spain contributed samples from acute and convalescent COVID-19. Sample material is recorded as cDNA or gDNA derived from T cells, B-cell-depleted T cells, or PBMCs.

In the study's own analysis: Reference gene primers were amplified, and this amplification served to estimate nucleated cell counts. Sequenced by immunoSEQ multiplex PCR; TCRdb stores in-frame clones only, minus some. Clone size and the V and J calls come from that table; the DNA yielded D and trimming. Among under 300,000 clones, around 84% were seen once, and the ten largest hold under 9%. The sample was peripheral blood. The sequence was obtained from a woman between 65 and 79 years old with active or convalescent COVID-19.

The CDR3 DNA reads TGTGCCAGCAGCTATAGACAGGGAGGCGAAGGAAATGAAAAACTGTTTTTT. It yields the protein CASSYRQGGEGNEKLFF. The chain uses TRBV5-5 and TRBJ1-4; 7 nucleotides align to TRBD1. CDR1 SGHKS and CDR2 YYEKEE come from the germline V gene (reference sequence). The CDR3 covers 17 residues. Trimming at V came to 3 bases and at J to 5 bases, leaving 13 bases not matched to a gene.